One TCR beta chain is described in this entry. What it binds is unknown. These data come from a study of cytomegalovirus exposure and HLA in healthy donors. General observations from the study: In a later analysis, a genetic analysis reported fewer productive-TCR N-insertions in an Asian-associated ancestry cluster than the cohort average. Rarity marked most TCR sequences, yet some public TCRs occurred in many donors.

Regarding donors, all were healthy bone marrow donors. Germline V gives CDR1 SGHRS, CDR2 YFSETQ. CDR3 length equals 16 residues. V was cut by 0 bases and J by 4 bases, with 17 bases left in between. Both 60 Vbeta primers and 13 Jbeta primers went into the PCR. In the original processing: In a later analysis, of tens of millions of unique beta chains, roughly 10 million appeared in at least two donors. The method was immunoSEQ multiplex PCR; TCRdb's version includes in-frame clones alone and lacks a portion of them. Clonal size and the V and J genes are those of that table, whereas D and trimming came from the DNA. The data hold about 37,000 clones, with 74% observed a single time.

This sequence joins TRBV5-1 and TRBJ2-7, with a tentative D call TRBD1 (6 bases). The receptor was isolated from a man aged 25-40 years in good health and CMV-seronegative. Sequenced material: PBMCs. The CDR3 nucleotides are TGCGCCAGCAGCTTGGCAGGGGCAGGGGCTATTTACGAGCAGTACTTC. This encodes CASSLAGAGAIYEQYF.